The 2 T cell receptor beta chains given below trace back to one sample, sequenced in a study of cytomegalovirus exposure and HLA in healthy donors. PCR employed 60 Vbeta and 13 Jbeta primers. Libraries were prepared by immunoSEQ multiplex PCR; TCRdb keeps only in-frame clonotypes and omits some of them. The sample yields about 54,000 clones, about four fifths seen once. Input material: PBMCs. The origin of the receptors is a woman under 30 in good health and CMV-seronegative.

The chain carries TRBV28 and TRBJ2-7, with 9 bases lining up with TRBD1. The CDR3 contains 15 residues. The trim removed 5 bases at V and 8 bases at J, leaving 13 bases unmatched. Germline CDR1 and CDR2: MDHEN and SYDVKM. The CDR3, as DNA: TGTGCCAGCAGTCCTTCGGGACAGGGAGGCCGACAGCAGTACTTC. Translation: CASSPSGQGGRQQYF.

This rearrangement joins TRBV6-6 to TRBJ2-7, with 10 bases fitting TRBD2. Germline values: CDR1 MNHNY, CDR2 SVGAGI (reference sequence). The CDR3 is 15 residues long. The junction had 10 bases not matched to a gene; V was cut back by 6 bases and J by 5 bases. CDR3 in amino acids: CASSLASGSKDEQYF. For the CDR3, the DNA is TGTGCCAGCAGCTTGGCTAGCGGGAGTAAGGACGAGCAGTACTTC.